This T cell receptor beta chain was identified during a study of tumor and adjacent non-tumor tissue in lung cancer. Study findings and constraints: Top 100 clones took a larger repertoire share in normal lung.

As concerns this clonotype: What it recognizes is unknown.

No cell sorting was done before RNA was extracted from the tissue. The normal lung tissue was taken more than 3 cm from the tumor edge. Three rounds of nested PCR, following a modified ARM-PCR protocol, produced the TCRbeta library. TCRdb recomputed calls from the multiplex PCR reads with MiXCR, one row per CDR3 protein. Counted here are 90,000 to 120,000 distinct CDR3 sequences, 50% to 70% occurring once; the ten biggest clones make up around 19%. The CDR3 runs to 18 residues. Germline CDR1 reads MNHEY; CDR2 reads SVGAGI. The V and J ends lost 0 bases and 3 bases, in that order; junction bases with no gene match: 11.

The receptor was isolated from a man under 40 with non-small cell lung cancer. Sample: distant non-tumor lung tissue. This rearrangement joins TRBV6-5 to TRBJ2-3; 8 positions agree with TRBD2. The CDR3 spells CASSYSGGPGTRTDTQYF. CDR3 in DNA: TGTGCCAGCAGTTACTCGGGCGGGCCTGGGACTAGGACAGATACGCAGTATTTT.